The clone carrying this T cell receptor (beta chain) appeared a single time. Its cognate antigen is unknown. The germline CDR1 and CDR2 sequences are MNHEY and SMNVEV (reference sequence). The CDR3 length is 16 residues. V lost 5 bases to trimming and J lost 8 bases; unmatched junction nucleotides: 14. Random hexamers were used to reverse transcribe 0.5 to 1 ug of RNA. A single record per CDR3 protein comes from TCRdb applying MiXCR to the immunoSEQ multiplex PCR reads. There are under 200,000 distinct CDR3 sequences in the sample; roughly 95% occur only once, and 0.08% to 0.11% lies in the top ten. This specimen belongs to a study of CD8 T cells in Susac syndrome. Study results and caveats: It was acknowledged by the study that relatively few individuals were included in its TCR sequencing and HLA analysis.

The chain combines TRBV27 with TRBJ2-1; 8 bases fit TRBD1. The TCR sequence derives from a human donor in good health. What was sequenced was CD4+ T cells from PBMCs. In DNA, the CDR3 is TGTGCCAGCAGTGCGATCCGCCGGGACAGGCGACATGAGCAGTTCTTC. As protein: CASSAIRRDRRHEQFF.